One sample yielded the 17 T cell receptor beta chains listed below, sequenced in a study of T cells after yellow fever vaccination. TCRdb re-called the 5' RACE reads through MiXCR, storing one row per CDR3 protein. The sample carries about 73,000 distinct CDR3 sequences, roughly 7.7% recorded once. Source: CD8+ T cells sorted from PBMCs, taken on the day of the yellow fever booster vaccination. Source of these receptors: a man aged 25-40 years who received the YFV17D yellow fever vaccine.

CDR3 region: CASSVSGTEAYEQYF. The CDR3 region has the DNA TGTGCCAGCAGCGTTTCCGGGACAGAAGCCTACGAGCAGTACTTC. The chain recombines TRBV9 with TRBJ2-7; 7 nucleotides align to TRBD1. J gave up 2 bases and V 2 bases, and 7 bases lay outside the gene matches. The V gene's germline CDR1 is SGDLS and CDR2 YYNGEE. CDR3 length equals 15 residues.

The CDR3 is CSVTGPVTNYGYTF. CDR3 nucleotide sequence: TGCAGCGTCACCGGGCCGGTTACTAACTATGGCTACACCTTC. The V gene is TRBV29-1, the J gene TRBJ1-2, with D uncertain. V lost 6 bases, J lost 0 bases, and 14 bases lay in between. The length of the CDR3 is 14 residues. Germline assignment: CDR1 SQVTM and CDR2 ANQGSEA.

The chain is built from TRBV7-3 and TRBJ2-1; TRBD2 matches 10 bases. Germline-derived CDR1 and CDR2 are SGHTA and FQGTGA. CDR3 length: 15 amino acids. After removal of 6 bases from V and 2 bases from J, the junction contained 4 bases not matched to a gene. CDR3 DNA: TGTGCCAGCAGGGAAGCGGGAGGGCCCTACAATGAGCAGTTCTTC. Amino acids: CASREAGGPYNEQFF.

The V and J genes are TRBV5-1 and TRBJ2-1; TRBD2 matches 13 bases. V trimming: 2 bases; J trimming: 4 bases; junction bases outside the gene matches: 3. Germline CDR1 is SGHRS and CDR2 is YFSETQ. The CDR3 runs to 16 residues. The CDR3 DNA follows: TGCGCCAGCAGCTTCAGACTAGCGGGAGGTTACAATGAGCAGTTCTTC. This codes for CASSFRLAGGYNEQFF. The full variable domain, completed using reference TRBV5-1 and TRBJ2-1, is KAGVTQTPRYLIKTRGQQVTLSCSPISGHRSVSWYQQTPGQGLQFLFEYFSETQRNKGNFPGRFSGRQFSNSRSEMNVSTLELGDSALYLCASSFRLAGGYNEQFFGPGTRLTVL.

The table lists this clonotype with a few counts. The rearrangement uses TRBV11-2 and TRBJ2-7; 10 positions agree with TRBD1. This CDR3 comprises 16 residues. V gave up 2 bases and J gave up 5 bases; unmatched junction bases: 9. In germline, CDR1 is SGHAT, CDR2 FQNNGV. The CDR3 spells CASSLQTGGFFNEQYF. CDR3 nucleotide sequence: TGTGCCAGCAGCTTACAGACAGGGGGCTTTTTCAACGAGCAGTACTTC. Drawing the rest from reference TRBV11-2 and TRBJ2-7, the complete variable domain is EAGVAQSPRYKIIEKRQSVAFWCNPISGHATLYWYQQILGQGPKLLIQFQNNGVVDDSQLPKDRFSAERLKGVDSTLKIQPAKLEDSAVYLCASSLQTGGFFNEQYFGPGTRLTVT.

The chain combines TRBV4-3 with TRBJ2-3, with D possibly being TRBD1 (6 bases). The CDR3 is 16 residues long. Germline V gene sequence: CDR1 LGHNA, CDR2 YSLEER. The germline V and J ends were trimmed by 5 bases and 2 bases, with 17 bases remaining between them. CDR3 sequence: CASSSYRDGDTDTQYF. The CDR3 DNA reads TGCGCCAGCAGCTCCTACAGGGATGGGGACACAGATACGCAGTATTTT.

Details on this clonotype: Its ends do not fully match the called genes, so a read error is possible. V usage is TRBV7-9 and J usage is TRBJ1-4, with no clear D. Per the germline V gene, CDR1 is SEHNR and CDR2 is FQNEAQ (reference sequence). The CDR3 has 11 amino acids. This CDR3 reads CAISLSEKLFF. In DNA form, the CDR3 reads TGTGCCATCAGCTTAAGTGAAAAACTGTTTTTT.

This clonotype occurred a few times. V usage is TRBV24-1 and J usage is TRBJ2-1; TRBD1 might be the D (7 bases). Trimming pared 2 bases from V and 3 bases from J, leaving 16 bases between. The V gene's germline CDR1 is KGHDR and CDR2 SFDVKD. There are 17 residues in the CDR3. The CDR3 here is CATSDWDSSGFYNEQFF. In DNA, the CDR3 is TGTGCCACCAGTGATTGGGACAGCAGCGGGTTCTACAATGAGCAGTTCTTC.

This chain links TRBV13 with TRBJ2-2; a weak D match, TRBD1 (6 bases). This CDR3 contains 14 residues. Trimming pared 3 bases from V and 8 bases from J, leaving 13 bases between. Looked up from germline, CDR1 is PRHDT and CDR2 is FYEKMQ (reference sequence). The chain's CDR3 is CASSFMGATGELFF. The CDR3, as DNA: TGTGCCAGCAGCTTTATGGGGGCAACGGGGGAGCTGTTTTTT. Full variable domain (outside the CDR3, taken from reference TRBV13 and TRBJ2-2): AAGVIQSPRHLIKEKRETATLKCYPIPRHDTVYWYQQGPGQDPQFLISFYEKMQSDKGSIPDRFSAQQFSDYHSELNMSSLELGDSALYFCASSFMGATGELFFGEGSRLTVL.

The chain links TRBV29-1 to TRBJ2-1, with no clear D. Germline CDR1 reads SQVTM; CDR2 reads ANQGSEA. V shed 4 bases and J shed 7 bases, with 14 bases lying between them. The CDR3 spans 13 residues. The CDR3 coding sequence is TGCAGCGTTGTGGGAATTATGCCTAATGAGCAGTTCTTC. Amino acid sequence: CSVVGIMPNEQFF.

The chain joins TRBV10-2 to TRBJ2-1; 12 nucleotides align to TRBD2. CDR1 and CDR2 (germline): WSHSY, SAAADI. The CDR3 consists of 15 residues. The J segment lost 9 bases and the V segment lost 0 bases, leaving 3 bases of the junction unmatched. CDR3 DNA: TGCGCCAGCAGTGAGTCCCCTAGCGGGAGGGTTGAGCAGTTCTTC. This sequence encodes CASSESPSGRVEQFF.

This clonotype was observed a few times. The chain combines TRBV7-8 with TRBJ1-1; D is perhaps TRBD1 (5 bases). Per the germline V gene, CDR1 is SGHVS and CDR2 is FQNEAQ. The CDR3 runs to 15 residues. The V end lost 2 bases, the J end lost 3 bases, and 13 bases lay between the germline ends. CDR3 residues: CASSLIVGTDTEAFF. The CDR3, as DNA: TGTGCCAGCAGCTTAATTGTAGGGACTGACACTGAAGCTTTCTTT.

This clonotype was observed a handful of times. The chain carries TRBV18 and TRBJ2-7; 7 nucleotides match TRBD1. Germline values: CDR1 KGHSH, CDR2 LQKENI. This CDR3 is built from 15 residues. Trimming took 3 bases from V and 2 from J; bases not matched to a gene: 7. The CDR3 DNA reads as TGTGCCAGCTCACCTCGCACAGGGGAAACCTACGAGCAGTACTTC. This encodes CASSPRTGETYEQYF.

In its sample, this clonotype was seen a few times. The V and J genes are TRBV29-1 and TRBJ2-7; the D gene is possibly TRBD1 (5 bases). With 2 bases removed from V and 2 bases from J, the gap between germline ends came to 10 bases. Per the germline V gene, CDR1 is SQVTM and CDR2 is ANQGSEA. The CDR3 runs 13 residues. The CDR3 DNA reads TGCAGCGTTGAAAGGGGCGAAACCTACGAGCAGTACTTC. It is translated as CSVERGETYEQYF.

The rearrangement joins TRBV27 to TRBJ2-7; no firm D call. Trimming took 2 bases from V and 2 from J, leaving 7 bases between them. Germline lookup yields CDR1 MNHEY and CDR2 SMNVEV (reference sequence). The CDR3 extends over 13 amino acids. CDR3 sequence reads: CASSLDAAYEQYF. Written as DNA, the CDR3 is TGTGCCAGCAGTTTAGATGCGGCCTACGAGCAGTACTTC.

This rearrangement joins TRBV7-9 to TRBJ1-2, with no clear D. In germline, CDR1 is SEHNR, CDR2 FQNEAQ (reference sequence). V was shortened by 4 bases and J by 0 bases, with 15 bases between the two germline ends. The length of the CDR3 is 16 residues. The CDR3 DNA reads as TGTGCCAGCAGCTCCCTACAGCTTGCATCTAACTATGGCTACACCTTC. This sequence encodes CASSSLQLASNYGYTF.

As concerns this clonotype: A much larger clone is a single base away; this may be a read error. The CDR3 here is CSNPRDRAGANVLTF. In nucleotides, the CDR3 is TGTTCCAACCCGCGGGACAGGGCTGGGGCCAACGTCCTGACTTTC. V gene TRBV7-9 combines with J gene TRBJ2-6, with 9 bases aligning to TRBD1. The CDR3 consists of 15 residues. The germline V gene encodes CDR1 SEHNR and CDR2 FQNEAQ (reference sequence).